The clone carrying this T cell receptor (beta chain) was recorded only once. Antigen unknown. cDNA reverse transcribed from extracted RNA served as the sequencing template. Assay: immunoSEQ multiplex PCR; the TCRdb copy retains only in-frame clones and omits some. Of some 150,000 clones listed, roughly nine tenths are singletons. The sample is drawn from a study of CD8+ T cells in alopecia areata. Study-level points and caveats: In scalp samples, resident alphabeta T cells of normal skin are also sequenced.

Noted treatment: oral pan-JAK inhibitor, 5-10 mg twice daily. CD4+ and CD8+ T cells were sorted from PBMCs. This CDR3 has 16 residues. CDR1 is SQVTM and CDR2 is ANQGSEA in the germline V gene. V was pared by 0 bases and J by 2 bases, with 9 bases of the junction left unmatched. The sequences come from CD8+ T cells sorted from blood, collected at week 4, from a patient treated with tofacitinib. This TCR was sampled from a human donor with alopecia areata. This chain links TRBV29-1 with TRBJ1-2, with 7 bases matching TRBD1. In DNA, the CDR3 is TGCAGCGTTGAAGATTCCCGACCGACAGGGAACTATGGCTACACCTTC. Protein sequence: CSVEDSRPTGNYGYTF.